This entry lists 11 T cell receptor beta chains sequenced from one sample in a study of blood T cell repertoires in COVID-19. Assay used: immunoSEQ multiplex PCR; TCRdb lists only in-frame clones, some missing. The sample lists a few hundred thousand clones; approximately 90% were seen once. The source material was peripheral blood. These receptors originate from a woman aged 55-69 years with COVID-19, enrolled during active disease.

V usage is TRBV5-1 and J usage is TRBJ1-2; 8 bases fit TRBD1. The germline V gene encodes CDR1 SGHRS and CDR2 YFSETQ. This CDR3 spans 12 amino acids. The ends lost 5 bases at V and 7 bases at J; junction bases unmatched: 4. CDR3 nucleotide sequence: TGCGCCAGCAGTCCCGACAGGGGTGGCTACACCTTC. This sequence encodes CASSPDRGGYTF. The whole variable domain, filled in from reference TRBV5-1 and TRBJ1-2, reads KAGVTQTPRYLIKTRGQQVTLSCSPISGHRSVSWYQQTPGQGLQFLFEYFSETQRNKGNFPGRFSGRQFSNSRSEMNVSTLELGDSALYLCASSPDRGGYTFGSGTRLTVV.

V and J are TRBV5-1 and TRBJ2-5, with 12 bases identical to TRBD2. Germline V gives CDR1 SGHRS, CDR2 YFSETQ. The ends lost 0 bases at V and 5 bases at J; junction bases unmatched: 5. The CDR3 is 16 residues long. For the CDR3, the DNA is TGCGCCAGCAGCTTGGGACTAGCGGGGGCTTTGGAGACCCAGTACTTC. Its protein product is CASSLGLAGALETQYF. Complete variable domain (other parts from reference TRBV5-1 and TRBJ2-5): KAGVTQTPRYLIKTRGQQVTLSCSPISGHRSVSWYQQTPGQGLQFLFEYFSETQRNKGNFPGRFSGRQFSNSRSEMNVSTLELGDSALYLCASSLGLAGALETQYFGPGTRLLVL.

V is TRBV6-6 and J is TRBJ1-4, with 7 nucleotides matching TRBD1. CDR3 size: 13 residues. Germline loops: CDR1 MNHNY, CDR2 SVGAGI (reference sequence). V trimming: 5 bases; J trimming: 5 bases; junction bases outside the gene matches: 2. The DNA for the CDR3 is TGTGCCAGCAGTCCGACAGGGAATGAAAAACTGTTTTTT. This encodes CASSPTGNEKLFF.

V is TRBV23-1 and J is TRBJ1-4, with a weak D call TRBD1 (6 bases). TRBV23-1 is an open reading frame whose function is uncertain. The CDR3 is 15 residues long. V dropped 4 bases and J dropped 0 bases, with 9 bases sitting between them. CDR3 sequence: CASSPTGATNEKLFF. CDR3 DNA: TGCGCCAGCAGTCCGACAGGAGCAACTAATGAAAAACTGTTTTTT.

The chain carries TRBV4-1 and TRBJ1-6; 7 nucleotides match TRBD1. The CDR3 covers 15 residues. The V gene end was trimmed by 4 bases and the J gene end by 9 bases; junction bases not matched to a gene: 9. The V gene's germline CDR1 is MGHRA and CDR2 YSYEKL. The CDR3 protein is CASSPETGIVSPLHF. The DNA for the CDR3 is TGCGCCAGCAGCCCGGAGACAGGGATAGTTTCACCCCTCCACTTT.

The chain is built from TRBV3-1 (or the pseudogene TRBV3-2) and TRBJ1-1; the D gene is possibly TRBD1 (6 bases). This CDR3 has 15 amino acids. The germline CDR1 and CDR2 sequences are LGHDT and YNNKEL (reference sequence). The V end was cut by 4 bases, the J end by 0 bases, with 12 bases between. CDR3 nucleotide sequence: TGTGCCAGCAGCCCCCCTGGGGGCATGAACACTGAAGCTTTCTTT. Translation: CASSPPGGMNTEAFF.

The CDR3 nucleotides are TGTGCCAGCAGACCACAGGGGCGGGGGGTTGAAGCTTTCTTT. This gives the protein CASRPQGRGVEAFF. V and J are TRBV27 and TRBJ1-1, with TRBD1 matching 7 bases. CDR1 MNHEY and CDR2 SMNVEV come from the germline V gene (reference sequence). V gave up 6 bases and J gave up 7 bases; unmatched junction bases: 11. This CDR3 region has 14 residues.

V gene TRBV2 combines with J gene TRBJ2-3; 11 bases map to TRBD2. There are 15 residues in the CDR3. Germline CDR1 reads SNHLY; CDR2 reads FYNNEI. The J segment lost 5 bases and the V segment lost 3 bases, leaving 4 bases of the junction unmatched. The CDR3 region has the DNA TGTGCCAGCAGTGATAGCGGGGGGGCCAGAGATACGCAGTATTTT. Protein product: CASSDSGGARDTQYF.

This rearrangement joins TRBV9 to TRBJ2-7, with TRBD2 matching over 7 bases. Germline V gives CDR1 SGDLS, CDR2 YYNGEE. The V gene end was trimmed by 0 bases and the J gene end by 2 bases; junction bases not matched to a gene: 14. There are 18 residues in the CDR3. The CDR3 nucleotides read TGTGCCAGCAGCGTAGAACCGGGCGGGGCGGGGGAGGCCTACGAGCAGTACTTC. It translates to CASSVEPGGAGEAYEQYF.

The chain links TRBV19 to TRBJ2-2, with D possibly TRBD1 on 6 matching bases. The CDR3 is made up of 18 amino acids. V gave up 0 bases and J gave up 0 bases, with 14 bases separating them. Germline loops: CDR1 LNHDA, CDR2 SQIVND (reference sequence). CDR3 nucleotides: TGTGCCAGTAGTATAGATGGTAGACAGGCGGCGAACACCGGGGAGCTGTTTTTT. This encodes CASSIDGRQAANTGELFF. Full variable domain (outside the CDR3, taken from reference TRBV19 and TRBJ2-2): DGGITQSPKYLFRKEGQNVTLSCEQNLNHDAMYWYRQDPGQGLRLIYYSQIVNDFQKGDIAEGYSVSREKKESFPLTVTSAQKNPTAFYLCASSIDGRQAANTGELFFGEGSRLTVL.

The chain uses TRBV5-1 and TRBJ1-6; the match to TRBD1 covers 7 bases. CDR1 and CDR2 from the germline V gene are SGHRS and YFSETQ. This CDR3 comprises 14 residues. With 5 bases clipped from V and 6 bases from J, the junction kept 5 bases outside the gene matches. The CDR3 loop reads CASRTDRVNSPLHF. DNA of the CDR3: TGCGCCAGCAGGACCGACAGGGTTAATTCACCCCTCCACTTT.